This is a list of T cell receptor beta chains from one sample in a study of cytomegalovirus exposure and HLA in healthy donors. The data were produced by immunoSEQ multiplex PCR, yet TCRdb's version contains in-frame clones alone and is incomplete. The sample contains 150,000 to 200,000 clones, roughly 83% of which appear only once. The sequencing sample was made of PBMCs. The receptors were gathered from a woman in her fifties or sixties in good health and CMV-seronegative. The CDR3 runs from the conserved cysteine through the conserved F or W. Each record gives: D gene, clone size, V gene, J gene, CDR3 DNA, CDR3 protein. D genes are given only for firm matches. The size entry is marked missing in some rows and otherwise reads once, few, many or a size class.

d_gene: NA; abundance: NA; v_gene: TRBV7-3; j_gene: TRBJ2-2; CDR3nt: TGTGCCAGCAGTCCCGACATGCGGGAGCTGTTTTTT; CDR3aa: CASSPDMRELFF
d_gene: NA; abundance: NA; v_gene: TRBV15; j_gene: TRBJ1-1; CDR3nt: TGTGCCACCAGCAGAGATCAGGCATTGGGTGAAGCTTTCTTT; CDR3aa: CATSRDQALGEAFF
d_gene: NA; abundance: NA; v_gene: TRBV27; j_gene: TRBJ2-7; CDR3nt: TGTGCCAGCAGTCACCCTCAGGGCCACGAGCAGTACTTC; CDR3aa: CASSHPQGHEQYF
d_gene: TRBD2; abundance: NA; v_gene: TRBV4-3; j_gene: TRBJ2-2; CDR3nt: TGCGCCAGCCCCCCGCGGCTAGCGGCCCTACTACCGGGGACCGGGGAGCTGTTTTTT; CDR3aa: CASPPRLAALLPGTGELFF
d_gene: NA; abundance: NA; v_gene: TRBV7-2; j_gene: TRBJ2-5; CDR3nt: TGTGCCAGCAGCTCCCAACGGACCCATAGGGGGACCCAGTACTTC; CDR3aa: CASSSQRTHRGTQYF
d_gene: NA; abundance: NA; v_gene: TRBV19; j_gene: TRBJ2-7; CDR3nt: TGTGCCAGTGCCCTCCGGGGTGCGAGCTCCTACGAGCAGTACTTC; CDR3aa: CASALRGASSYEQYF
d_gene: TRBD1; abundance: NA; v_gene: TRBV18; j_gene: TRBJ1-4; CDR3nt: TGTGCCAGCTCAACGGGCAAGGGGACAGATAATGAAAAACTGTTTTTT; CDR3aa: CASSTGKGTDNEKLFF
d_gene: TRBD1; abundance: NA; v_gene: TRBV5-1; j_gene: TRBJ1-2; CDR3nt: TGCGCCAGCAGCCCGCTCGGGACAGGCCCTCCTAACTATGGCTACACCTTC; CDR3aa: CASSPLGTGPPNYGYTF
d_gene: NA; abundance: NA; v_gene: TRBV18; j_gene: TRBJ1-6; CDR3nt: TGTGCCAGCTCACCCTCTACCTATAATTCACCCCTCCACTTT; CDR3aa: CASSPSTYNSPLHF
d_gene: NA; abundance: NA; v_gene: TRBV27; j_gene: TRBJ1-2; CDR3nt: TGTGCCAGCAGTTTATCCGGTGCGGGGCGGCATGGCTACACCTTC; CDR3aa: CASSLSGAGRHGYTF
d_gene: NA; abundance: NA; v_gene: TRBV27; j_gene: TRBJ1-4; CDR3nt: TGTGCCAGCAGTCCCCGGGGGGGCGAAAAACTGTTTTTT; CDR3aa: CASSPRGGEKLFF
d_gene: TRBD2; abundance: NA; v_gene: TRBV7-2; j_gene: TRBJ2-1; CDR3nt: TGTGCCAGCAGCTTTTTGGGGGGAGGGCCGTACAATGAGCAGTTCTTC; CDR3aa: CASSFLGGGPYNEQFF
d_gene: NA; abundance: NA; v_gene: TRBV10-3; j_gene: TRBJ1-5; CDR3nt: TGTGCCATCAGTGGATTGAAGGGGAGCAATCAGCCCCAGCATTTT; CDR3aa: CAISGLKGSNQPQHF
d_gene: NA; abundance: NA; v_gene: TRBV7-9; j_gene: TRBJ2-7; CDR3nt: TGTGCCAGCAGCTTAGACGGAGGGCCCTGGGAGCAGTACTTC; CDR3aa: CASSLDGGPWEQYF
d_gene: TRBD1; abundance: few; v_gene: TRBV4-3; j_gene: TRBJ2-2; CDR3nt: TGCGCCAGCAGCCGGGACAGCTTCAACACCGGGGAGCTGTTTTTT; CDR3aa: CASSRDSFNTGELFF
d_gene: TRBD1; abundance: once; v_gene: TRBV5-1; j_gene: TRBJ2-7; CDR3nt: TGCGCCAGCAGCCAACGGACAGGGGGCACCGACGAGCAGTACTTC; CDR3aa: CASSQRTGGTDEQYF
d_gene: NA; abundance: NA; v_gene: TRBV7-6; j_gene: TRBJ2-3; CDR3nt: TGTGCCAGCAGCGCCTTGGGGGGAGGCCGCACAGATACGCAGTATTTT; CDR3aa: CASSALGGGRTDTQYF
d_gene: TRBD2; abundance: NA; v_gene: TRBV29-1; j_gene: TRBJ2-1; CDR3nt: TGCAGCGTTGAAATTCTAGCGGGCAATGAGCAGTTCTTC; CDR3aa: CSVEILAGNEQFF
d_gene: TRBD1; abundance: NA; v_gene: TRBV9; j_gene: TRBJ1-2; CDR3nt: TGTGCCAGCAGCCCCTCCGGGACAGCGCTAAACTACACCTTC; CDR3aa: CASSPSGTALNYTF
d_gene: TRBD1; abundance: NA; v_gene: TRBV7-9; j_gene: TRBJ1-1; CDR3nt: TGTGCCAGCAGACCGAGGGGGCCCGCTGAAGCTTTCTTT; CDR3aa: CASRPRGPAEAFF
d_gene: TRBD2; abundance: NA; v_gene: TRBV6-5; j_gene: TRBJ2-3; CDR3nt: TGTGCCAGCAGCCCAGCGGGGACTAGCACAGATACGCAGTATTTT; CDR3aa: CASSPAGTSTDTQYF
d_gene: TRBD1; abundance: NA; v_gene: TRBV2; j_gene: TRBJ2-2; CDR3nt: TGTGCCAGCTCCGCGGGACAGGGTACCCCCGGGGAGCTGTTTTTT; CDR3aa: CASSAGQGTPGELFF
d_gene: NA; abundance: NA; v_gene: TRBV27; j_gene: TRBJ1-2; CDR3nt: TGTGCCAGCAGCTCGAGGGGGGGGCGCGGAAATGGCTACACCTTC; CDR3aa: CASSSRGGRGNGYTF
d_gene: NA; abundance: NA; v_gene: TRBV13; j_gene: TRBJ2-7; CDR3nt: TGTGCCAGCAGCTACAGGTCCCTGTCTTGGGAGCAGTACTTC; CDR3aa: CASSYRSLSWEQYF
d_gene: NA; abundance: NA; v_gene: TRBV4-3; j_gene: TRBJ2-7; CDR3nt: TGCGCCAGCAGCCACCTAAGTGGTCGGGGGGCCGAGCAGTACTTC; CDR3aa: CASSHLSGRGAEQYF
d_gene: TRBD1; abundance: NA; v_gene: TRBV11-3; j_gene: TRBJ2-2; CDR3nt: TGTGCCAGCAGCTCGGACAGGGCCCCCGGGGAGCTGTTTTTT; CDR3aa: CASSSDRAPGELFF
d_gene: NA; abundance: NA; v_gene: TRBV20-1; j_gene: TRBJ1-2; CDR3nt: TGCAGTGCTCTGCTTCAGGGGAAGTTGACCTTC; CDR3aa: CSALLQGKLTF
d_gene: TRBD2; abundance: NA; v_gene: TRBV7-2; j_gene: TRBJ2-7; CDR3nt: TGTGCCAGCAGCTTAGTCGGGGGGGGCCGGGGCTACGAGCAGTACTTC; CDR3aa: CASSLVGGGRGYEQYF
d_gene: TRBD1; abundance: NA; v_gene: TRBV27; j_gene: TRBJ2-7; CDR3nt: TGTGCCAGCAGTTTATCGGGACAGGGTTTATACGAGCAGTACTTC; CDR3aa: CASSLSGQGLYEQYF
d_gene: TRBD2; abundance: few; v_gene: TRBV7-9; j_gene: TRBJ2-7; CDR3nt: TGTGCCAGCGTACAGACTAGCGTACCCTACGAGCAGTACTTC; CDR3aa: CASVQTSVPYEQYF
d_gene: NA; abundance: NA; v_gene: TRBV28; j_gene: TRBJ1-4; CDR3nt: TGTGCCAGCAGCCTGATCCGGGAACTTAATGAAAAACTGTTTTTT; CDR3aa: CASSLIRELNEKLFF
d_gene: NA; abundance: NA; v_gene: TRBV7-2; j_gene: TRBJ1-5; CDR3nt: TGTGCCAGCAGCTTGGACGGACCCGCGGGTCAGCCCCAGCATTTT; CDR3aa: CASSLDGPAGQPQHF
d_gene: TRBD1; abundance: NA; v_gene: TRBV2; j_gene: TRBJ1-1; CDR3nt: TGTGCCAGCAGGAGACAGGGCCCCAGCACTGAAGCTTTCTTT; CDR3aa: CASRRQGPSTEAFF
d_gene: TRBD2; abundance: NA; v_gene: TRBV11-1; j_gene: TRBJ2-5; CDR3nt: TGTGCCAGCAGCTTAACTAGCGTGGGCCAGGTCCAGTACTTC; CDR3aa: CASSLTSVGQVQYF
d_gene: NA; abundance: NA; v_gene: TRBV4-3; j_gene: TRBJ1-2; CDR3nt: TGCGCCAGCAGCATCAGATCACAGGGATCTTCGAGCTATGGCTACACCTTC; CDR3aa: CASSIRSQGSSSYGYTF
d_gene: NA; abundance: NA; v_gene: TRBV28; j_gene: TRBJ1-5; CDR3nt: TGTGCCAGCAGTCCGACAGGCGGGAGTAATCAGCCCCAGCATTTT; CDR3aa: CASSPTGGSNQPQHF
d_gene: TRBD1; abundance: NA; v_gene: TRBV27; j_gene: TRBJ1-2; CDR3nt: TGTGCCAGCAGAAAGGACAGGGTGGGCTACACCTTC; CDR3aa: CASRKDRVGYTF
d_gene: TRBD1; abundance: NA; v_gene: TRBV27; j_gene: TRBJ1-2; CDR3nt: TGTGCCAGCAGTTTGGGGGACAGCGACCTCCGTGGCTACACCTTC; CDR3aa: CASSLGDSDLRGYTF
d_gene: NA; abundance: NA; v_gene: TRBV5-6; j_gene: TRBJ2-3; CDR3nt: TGTGCCAGCAGCTCCCTACCGGGACATCCCACAGATACGCAGTATTTT; CDR3aa: CASSSLPGHPTDTQYF
d_gene: TRBD2; abundance: NA; v_gene: TRBV9; j_gene: TRBJ2-2; CDR3nt: TGTGCCAGCAGCGCCCTTTCTAGCGGGGGGGAGAGCACCGGGGAGCTGTTTTTT; CDR3aa: CASSALSSGGESTGELFF